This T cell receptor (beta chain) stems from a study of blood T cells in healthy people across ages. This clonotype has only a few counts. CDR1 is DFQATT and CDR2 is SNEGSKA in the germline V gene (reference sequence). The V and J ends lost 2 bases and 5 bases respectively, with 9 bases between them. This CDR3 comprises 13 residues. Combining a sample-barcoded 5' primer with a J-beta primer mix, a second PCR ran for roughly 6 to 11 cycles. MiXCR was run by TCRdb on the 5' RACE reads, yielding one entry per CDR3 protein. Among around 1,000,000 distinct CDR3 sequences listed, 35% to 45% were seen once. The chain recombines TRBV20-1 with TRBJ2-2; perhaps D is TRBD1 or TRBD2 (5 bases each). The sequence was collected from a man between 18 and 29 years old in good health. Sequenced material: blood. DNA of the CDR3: TGCAGTGCTAGACAGAGGGGTACCGGGGAGCTGTTTTTT. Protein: CSARQRGTGELFF.